This passage covers 8 T cell receptor beta chains from one sample sequenced in a study of beta chain features in type 1 diabetes. Study-wide findings and caveats: Moderate yet significant TCRB CDR3 shortening was seen in Type 1 diabetes patients in all four CD4+ subsets.

No antigen is known for these receptors. All of the isolated RNA was reverse transcribed, so expressed TCRB transcripts were sequenced. TCRdb's table, derived via immunoSEQ multiplex PCR, lists solely in-frame clones and lacks some. The sample carries 300,000 to 350,000 clones, approximately 13% recorded once. Specimen: naive CD4+ T cells from blood. The receptors originated from a woman between 18 and 29 years old with type 1 diabetes.

There are a few counts of this clone. This chain connects TRBV7-9 to TRBJ1-1; TRBD1 might be the D (5 bases). V lost 2 bases and J lost 0, with 10 bases in between. The germline V gene encodes CDR1 SEHNR and CDR2 FQNEAQ (reference sequence). The CDR3 contains 15 residues. The CDR3 coding sequence is TGTGCCAGCAGCTTACGAGAGACAGTGAACACTGAAGCTTTCTTT. It encodes CASSLRETVNTEAFF.

The rearrangement links TRBV5-4 to TRBJ1-1; D may be TRBD1 (5 bases). In germline, CDR1 is SGHNT, CDR2 YYREEE (reference sequence). This CDR3 is built from 15 residues. Trimming took 3 bases from V and 3 from J, leaving 15 bases between them. The CDR3 DNA follows: TGTGCCAGCAGCTACTACACAGGTGGGCACACTGAAGCTTTCTTT. This encodes CASSYYTGGHTEAFF.

This clone was picked up a small number of times. The rearrangement joins TRBV15 to TRBJ2-7; 10 bases fit TRBD2. The CDR3 consists of 15 residues. Germline assignment: CDR1 LNHNV and CDR2 YYDKDF (reference sequence). V dropped 1 base and J dropped 4; count of bases not matched to a gene: 4. In DNA form, the CDR3 reads TGTGCCACCAGCAGAGGGCTAGCGGGAGAATACGAGCAGTACTTC. Translation gives CATSRGLAGEYEQYF.

CDR3 bases: TGTGCCAGTAGTGTTACAGGTTCGCGAGAGCAGTACGTC. It codes for CASSVTGSREQYV. This chain joins TRBV19 and TRBJ2-7, with D maybe TRBD1 (5 bases). The V end lost 5 bases, the J end lost 7 bases, and 15 bases lay between the germline ends. The CDR3 consists of 13 residues. Germline CDR1 is LNHDA and CDR2 is SQIVND (reference sequence).

This clone has a handful of counts. The rearrangement joins TRBV29-1 to TRBJ1-2, with D maybe TRBD1 (6 bases). The germline V gene has CDR1 SQVTM and CDR2 ANQGSEA. The CDR3 runs to 12 residues. Trimming shortened V by 3 bases and J by 8 bases, and 13 bases separated the two germline ends. This chain's CDR3 is CSVEGGAGGYTF. DNA of the CDR3: TGCAGCGTTGAGGGGGGGGCTGGGGGCTACACCTTC.

The chain uses TRBV9 and TRBJ2-3, with 10 bases lining up with TRBD2. Trimming at V came to 2 bases and at J to 8 bases, leaving 11 bases not matched to a gene. CDR1 and CDR2 (germline): SGDLS, YYNGEE. The CDR3 sequence is 16 residues long. CDR3 sequence (DNA): TGTGCCAGCAGCGTCCCGGCTAGCGGGAGTCGCGCTACGCAGTATTTT. Amino acid sequence: CASSVPASGSRATQYF.

In this sample, this clone turned up a few times. V and J are TRBV2 and TRBJ2-7, with D perhaps matching TRBD1 (5 bases). The CDR3 spans 14 residues. Germline CDR1 is SNHLY and CDR2 is FYNNEI. The V and J ends lost 5 bases and 3 bases respectively, with 14 bases between them. CDR3 region: CASSSRQRLYEQYV. CDR3 bases: TGTGCCAGCAGTTCTAGACAGCGACTCTACGAGCAGTACGTC.

This clone has only a few counts. The rearrangement uses TRBV19 and TRBJ2-1, with TRBD2 as a possible D gene (5 bases). Trimming took 7 bases from V and 0 from J, leaving 7 bases between them. Germline V CDR1 and CDR2: LNHDA, SQIVND (reference sequence). The CDR3 is 13 amino acids. The CDR3 region is CASTGISYNEQFF. In DNA form, the CDR3 reads TGTGCCAGTACCGGGATCTCCTACAATGAGCAGTTCTTC.